A single sample is the source of the 4 T cell receptor beta chains below, sequenced in a study of human T cells and chemical hapten exposure. TCRdb fed the 5' RACE reads into MiXCR, producing one record per CDR3 protein. The sample includes 110,000 to 150,000 distinct CDR3 sequences, around 4% of them seen just once. Extraction yielded total RNA from whole blood (unfractionated). The origin of the receptors is a female donor in good health.

This clonotype was detected ten times or more. CDR3 nucleotide sequence: TGCAGACCAGACGCTCTCCTTAAGAACACTGAAGCTTTCTTT. This sequence encodes CRPDALLKNTEAFF. The chain has TRBV20-1 and TRBJ1-1, with D unresolved. This CDR3 has 14 residues. Germline CDR1 reads DFQATT; CDR2 reads SNEGSKA (reference sequence).

This clonotype was seen many times. CDR3 coding DNA: TGCGCCAGCAGTCAAAGGGAACGGGGTTATACAGATACGCAGTATTTT. As protein: CASSQRERGYTDTQYF. V and J are TRBV23-1 and TRBJ2-3, with a possible D match to TRBD2 (5 bases). TRBV23-1 counts as an open reading frame of uncertain function. This CDR3 has 16 amino acids. V shed 2 bases and J shed 3 bases, with 15 bases lying between them.

Ten or more counts support this clonotype. This rearrangement joins TRBV3-1 to TRBJ2-1; 9 positions match TRBD2. CDR1 and CDR2 (germline): LGHDT, YNNKEL (reference sequence). V trimming: 3 bases; J trimming: 6 bases; junction bases outside the gene matches: 9. The CDR3 runs to 16 residues. CDR3 DNA sequence: TGTGCCAGCAGCCATCGGCTAGCGGGGAAACTCAATGAGCAGTTCTTC. Translated, it gives CASSHRLAGKLNEQFF.

With respect to this clonotype: A much larger clone lies a single base off, so this may be a read error. The chain employs TRBV20-1 and TRBJ1-1; D not certain. CDR1 DFQATT and CDR2 SNEGSKA come from the germline V gene (reference sequence). The CDR3 is 15 amino acids. The CDR3, as DNA: TGCAGTGCTAGTATTCCCGACGGCCTGAACCCTGAAGCTTTCTTT. Its translation is CSASIPDGLNPEAFF.